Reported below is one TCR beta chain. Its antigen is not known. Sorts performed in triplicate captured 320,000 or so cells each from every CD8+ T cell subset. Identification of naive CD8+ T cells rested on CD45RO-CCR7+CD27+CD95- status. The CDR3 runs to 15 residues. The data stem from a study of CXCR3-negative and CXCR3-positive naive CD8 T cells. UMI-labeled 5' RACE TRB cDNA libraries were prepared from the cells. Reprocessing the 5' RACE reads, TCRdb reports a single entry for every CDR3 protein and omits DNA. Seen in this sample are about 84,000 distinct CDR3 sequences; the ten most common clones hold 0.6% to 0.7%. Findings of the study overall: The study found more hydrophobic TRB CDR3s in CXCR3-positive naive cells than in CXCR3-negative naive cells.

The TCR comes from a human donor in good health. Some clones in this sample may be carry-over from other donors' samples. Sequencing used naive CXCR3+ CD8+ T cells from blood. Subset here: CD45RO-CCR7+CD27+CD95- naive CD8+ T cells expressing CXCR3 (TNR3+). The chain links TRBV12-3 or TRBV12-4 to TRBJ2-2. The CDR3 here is CASSIVNYLTGELFF.